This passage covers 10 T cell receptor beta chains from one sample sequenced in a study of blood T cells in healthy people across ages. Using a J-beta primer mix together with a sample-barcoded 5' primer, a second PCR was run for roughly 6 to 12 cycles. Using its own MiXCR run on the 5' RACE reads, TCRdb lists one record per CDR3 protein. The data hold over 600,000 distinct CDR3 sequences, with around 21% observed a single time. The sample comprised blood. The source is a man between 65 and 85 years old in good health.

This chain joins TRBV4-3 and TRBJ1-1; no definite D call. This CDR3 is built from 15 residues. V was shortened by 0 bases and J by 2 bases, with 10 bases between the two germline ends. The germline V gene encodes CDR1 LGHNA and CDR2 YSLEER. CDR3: CASSQDGRPNTEAFF. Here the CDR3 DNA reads TGCGCCAGCAGCCAAGATGGAAGGCCCAACACTGAAGCTTTCTTT.

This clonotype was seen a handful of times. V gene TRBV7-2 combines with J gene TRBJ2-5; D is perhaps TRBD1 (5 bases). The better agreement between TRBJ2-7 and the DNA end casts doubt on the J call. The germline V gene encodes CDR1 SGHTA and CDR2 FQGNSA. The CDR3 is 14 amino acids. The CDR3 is CASSTAAGSYEQYF. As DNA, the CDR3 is TGTGCCAGCAGCACCGCGGCAGGGTCCTACGAGCAGTACTTC.

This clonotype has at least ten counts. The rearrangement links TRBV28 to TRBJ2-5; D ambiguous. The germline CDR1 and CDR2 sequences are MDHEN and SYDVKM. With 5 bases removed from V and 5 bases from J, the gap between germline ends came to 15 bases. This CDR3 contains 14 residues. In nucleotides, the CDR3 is TGTGCCAGCAGTCCTGCTCTGGGGAAGGAGACCCAGTACTTC. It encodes CASSPALGKETQYF. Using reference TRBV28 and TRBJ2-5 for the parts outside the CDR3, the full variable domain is DVKVTQSSRYLVKRTGEKVFLECVQDMDHENMFWYRQDPGLGLRLIYFSYDVKMKEKGDIPEGYSVSREKKERFSLILESASTNQTSMYLCASSPALGKETQYFGPGTRLLVL.

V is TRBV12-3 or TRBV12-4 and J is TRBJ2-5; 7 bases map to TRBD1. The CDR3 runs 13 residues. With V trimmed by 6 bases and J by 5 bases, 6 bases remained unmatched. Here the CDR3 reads CASRDRNVETQYF. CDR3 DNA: TGTGCCAGCAGGGACAGGAACGTGGAGACCCAGTACTTC.

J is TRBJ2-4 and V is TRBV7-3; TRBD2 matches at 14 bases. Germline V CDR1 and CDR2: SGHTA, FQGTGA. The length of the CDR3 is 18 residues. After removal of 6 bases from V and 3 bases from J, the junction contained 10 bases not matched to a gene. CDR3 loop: CASRPPGLAGVDKNIQYF. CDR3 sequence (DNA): TGTGCCAGCAGGCCGCCGGGACTAGCGGGAGTTGACAAAAACATTCAGTACTTC.

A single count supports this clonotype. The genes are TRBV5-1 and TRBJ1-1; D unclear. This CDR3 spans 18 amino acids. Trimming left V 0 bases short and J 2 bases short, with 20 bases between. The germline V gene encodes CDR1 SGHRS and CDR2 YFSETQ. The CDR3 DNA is TGCGCCAGCAGCTTGGTCCAGCGCGGTCAAATTAGAAACACTGAAGCTTTCTTT. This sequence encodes CASSLVQRGQIRNTEAFF.

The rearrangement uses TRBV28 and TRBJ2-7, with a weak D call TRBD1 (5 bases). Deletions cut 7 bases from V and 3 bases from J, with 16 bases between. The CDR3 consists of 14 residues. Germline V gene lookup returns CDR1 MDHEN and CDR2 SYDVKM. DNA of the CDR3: TGTGCCAGCACACCACCGGACACAGGCTACGAGCAGTACTTC. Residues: CASTPPDTGYEQYF.

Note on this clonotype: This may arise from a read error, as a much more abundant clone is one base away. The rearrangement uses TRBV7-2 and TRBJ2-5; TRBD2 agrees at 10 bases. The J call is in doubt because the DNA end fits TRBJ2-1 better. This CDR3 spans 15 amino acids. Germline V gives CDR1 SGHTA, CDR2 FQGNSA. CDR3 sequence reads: CANSSSGSSHNEQFF. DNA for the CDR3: TGTGCCAACAGCTCTAGCGGGAGTAGCCACAATGAGCAGTTCTTC.

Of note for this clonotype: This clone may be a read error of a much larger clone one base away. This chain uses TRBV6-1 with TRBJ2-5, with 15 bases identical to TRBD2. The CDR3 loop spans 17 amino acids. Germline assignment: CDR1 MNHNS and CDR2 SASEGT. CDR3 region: CASSPGGTSGRQEAQYF. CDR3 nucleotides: TGTGCCAGCAGCCCCGGTGGGACTAGCGGGAGGCAAGAGGCCCAGTACTTC.

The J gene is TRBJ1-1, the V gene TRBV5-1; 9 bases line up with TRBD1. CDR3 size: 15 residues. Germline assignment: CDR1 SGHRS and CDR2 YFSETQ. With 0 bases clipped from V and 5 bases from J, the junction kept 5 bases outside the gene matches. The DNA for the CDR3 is TGCGCCAGCAGCTTGGCCGGGGACAGGGCTACTGAAGCTTTCTTT. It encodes CASSLAGDRATEAFF.